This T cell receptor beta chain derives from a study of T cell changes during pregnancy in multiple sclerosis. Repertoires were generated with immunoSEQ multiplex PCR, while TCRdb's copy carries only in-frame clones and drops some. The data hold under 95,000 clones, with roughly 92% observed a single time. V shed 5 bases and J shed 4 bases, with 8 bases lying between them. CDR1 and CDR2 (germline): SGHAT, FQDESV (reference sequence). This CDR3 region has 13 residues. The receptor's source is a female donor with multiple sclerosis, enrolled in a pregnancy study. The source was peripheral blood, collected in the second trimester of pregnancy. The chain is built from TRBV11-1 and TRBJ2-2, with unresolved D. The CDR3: CASSPAGTGELFF. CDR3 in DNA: TGTGCCAGCAGCCCAGCAGGCACCGGGGAGCTGTTTTTT.